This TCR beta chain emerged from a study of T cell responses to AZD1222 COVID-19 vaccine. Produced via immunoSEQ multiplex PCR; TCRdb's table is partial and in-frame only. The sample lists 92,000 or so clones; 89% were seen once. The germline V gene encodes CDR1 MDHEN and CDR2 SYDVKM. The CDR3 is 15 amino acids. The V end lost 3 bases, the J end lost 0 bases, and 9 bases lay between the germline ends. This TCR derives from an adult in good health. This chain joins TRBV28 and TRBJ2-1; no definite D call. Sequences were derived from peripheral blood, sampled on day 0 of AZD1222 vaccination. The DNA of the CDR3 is TGTGCCAGCAGTTTCCCAGTTAGCTCCTACAATGAGCAGTTCTTC. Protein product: CASSFPVSSYNEQFF.